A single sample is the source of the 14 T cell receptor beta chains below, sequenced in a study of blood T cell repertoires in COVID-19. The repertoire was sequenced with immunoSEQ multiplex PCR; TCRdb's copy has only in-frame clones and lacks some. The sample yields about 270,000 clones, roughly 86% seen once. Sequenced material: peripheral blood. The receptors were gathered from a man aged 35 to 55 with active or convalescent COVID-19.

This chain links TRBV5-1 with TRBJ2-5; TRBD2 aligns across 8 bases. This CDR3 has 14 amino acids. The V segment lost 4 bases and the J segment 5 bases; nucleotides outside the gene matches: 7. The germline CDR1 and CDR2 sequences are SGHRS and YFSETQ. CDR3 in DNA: TGCGCCAGCAGCCCCGGGGGGGGCGGGGAGACCCAGTACTTC. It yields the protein CASSPGGGGETQYF.

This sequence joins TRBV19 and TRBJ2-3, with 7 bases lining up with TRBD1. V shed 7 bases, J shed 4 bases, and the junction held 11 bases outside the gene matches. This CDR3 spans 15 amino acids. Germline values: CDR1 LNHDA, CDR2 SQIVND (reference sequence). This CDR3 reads CASTPTGIAADTQYF. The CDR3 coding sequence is TGTGCCAGTACCCCGACAGGGATTGCCGCAGATACGCAGTATTTT.

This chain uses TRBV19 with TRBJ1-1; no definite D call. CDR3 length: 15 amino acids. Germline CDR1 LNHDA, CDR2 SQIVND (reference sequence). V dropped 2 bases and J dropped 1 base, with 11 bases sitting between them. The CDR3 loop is CASSINQASNTEAFF. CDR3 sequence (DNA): TGTGCCAGTAGTATAAATCAGGCTTCGAACACTGAAGCTTTCTTT.

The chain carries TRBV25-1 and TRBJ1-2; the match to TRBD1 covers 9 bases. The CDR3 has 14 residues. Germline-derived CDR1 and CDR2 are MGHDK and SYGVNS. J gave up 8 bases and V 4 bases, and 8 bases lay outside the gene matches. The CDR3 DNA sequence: TGTGCCAGCAGTGGTGGGACAGGGTTTTGGGGCTACACCTTC. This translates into CASSGGTGFWGYTF.

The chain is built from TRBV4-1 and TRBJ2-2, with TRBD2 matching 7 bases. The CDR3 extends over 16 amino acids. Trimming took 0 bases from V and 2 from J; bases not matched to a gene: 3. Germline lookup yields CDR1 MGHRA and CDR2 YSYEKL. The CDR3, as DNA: TGCGCCAGCAGCCAAGAGGCGGGAGCTAACACCGGGGAGCTGTTTTTT. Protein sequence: CASSQEAGANTGELFF.

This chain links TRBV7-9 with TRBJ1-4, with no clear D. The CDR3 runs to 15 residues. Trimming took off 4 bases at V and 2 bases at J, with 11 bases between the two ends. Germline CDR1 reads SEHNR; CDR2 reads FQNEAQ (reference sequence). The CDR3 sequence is CASSSLFQTNEKLFF. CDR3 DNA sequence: TGTGCCAGCAGCTCCCTCTTCCAGACTAATGAAAAACTGTTTTTT.

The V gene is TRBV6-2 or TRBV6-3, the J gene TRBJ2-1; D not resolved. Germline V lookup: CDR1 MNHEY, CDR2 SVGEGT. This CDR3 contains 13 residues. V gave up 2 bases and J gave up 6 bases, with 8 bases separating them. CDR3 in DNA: TGTGCCAGCAGTTACCAGGCTACCAATGAGCAGTTCTTC. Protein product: CASSYQATNEQFF.

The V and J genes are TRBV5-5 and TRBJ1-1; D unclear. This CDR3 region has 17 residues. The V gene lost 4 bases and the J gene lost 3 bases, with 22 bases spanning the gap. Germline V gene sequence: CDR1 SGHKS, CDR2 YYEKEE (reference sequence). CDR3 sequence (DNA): TGTGCCAGCAGCGCAGGCGGGCAGGAGAAGATGTACACTGAAGCTTTCTTT. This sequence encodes CASSAGGQEKMYTEAFF.

CDR3 sequence reads: CASSLYGDEQYF. In DNA form, the CDR3 reads TGTGCCAGCAGCTTATACGGGGACGAGCAGTACTTC. V and J are TRBV11-3 and TRBJ2-7, with a possible D match to TRBD2 (5 bases). V was clipped by 2 bases and J by 5 bases, with 7 bases between them. Germline V gene data show CDR1 as SGHNT and CDR2 as YENEEA. The CDR3 loop spans 12 amino acids.

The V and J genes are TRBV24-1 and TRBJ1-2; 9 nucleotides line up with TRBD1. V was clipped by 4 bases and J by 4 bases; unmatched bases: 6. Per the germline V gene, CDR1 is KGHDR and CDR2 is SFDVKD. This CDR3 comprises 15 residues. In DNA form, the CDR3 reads TGTGCCACCAGTGACCCGGGACAGGGATCCTATGGCTACACCTTC. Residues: CATSDPGQGSYGYTF.

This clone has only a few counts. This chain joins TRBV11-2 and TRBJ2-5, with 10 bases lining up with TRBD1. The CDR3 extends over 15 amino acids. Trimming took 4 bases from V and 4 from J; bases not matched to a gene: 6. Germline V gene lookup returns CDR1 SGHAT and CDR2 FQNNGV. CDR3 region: CASSSYRDRGETQYF. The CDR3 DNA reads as TGTGCCAGCAGCTCGTACCGGGACAGGGGAGAGACCCAGTACTTC.

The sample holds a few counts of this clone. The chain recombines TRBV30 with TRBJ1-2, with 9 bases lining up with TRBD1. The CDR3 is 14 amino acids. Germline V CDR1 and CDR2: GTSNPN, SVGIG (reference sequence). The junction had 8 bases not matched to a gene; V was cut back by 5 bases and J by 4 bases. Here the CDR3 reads CAWGGQGRVYGYTF. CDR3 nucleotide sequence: TGTGCCTGGGGGGGACAGGGCCGGGTCTATGGCTACACCTTC.

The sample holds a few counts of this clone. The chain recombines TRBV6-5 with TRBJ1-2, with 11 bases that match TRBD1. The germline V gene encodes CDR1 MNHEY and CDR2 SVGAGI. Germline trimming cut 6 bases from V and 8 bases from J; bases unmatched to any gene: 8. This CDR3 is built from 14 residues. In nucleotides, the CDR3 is TGTGCCAGCAGGTCCGGGACAGGGGGGGACGGCTACACCTTC. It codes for CASRSGTGGDGYTF.

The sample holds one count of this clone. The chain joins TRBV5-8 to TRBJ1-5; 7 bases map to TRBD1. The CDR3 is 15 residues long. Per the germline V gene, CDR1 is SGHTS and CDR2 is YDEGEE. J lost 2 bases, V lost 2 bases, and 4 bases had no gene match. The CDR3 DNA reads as TGTGCCAGCAGCTTTCAGGGGGATCGCAATCAGCCCCAGCATTTT. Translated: CASSFQGDRNQPQHF.